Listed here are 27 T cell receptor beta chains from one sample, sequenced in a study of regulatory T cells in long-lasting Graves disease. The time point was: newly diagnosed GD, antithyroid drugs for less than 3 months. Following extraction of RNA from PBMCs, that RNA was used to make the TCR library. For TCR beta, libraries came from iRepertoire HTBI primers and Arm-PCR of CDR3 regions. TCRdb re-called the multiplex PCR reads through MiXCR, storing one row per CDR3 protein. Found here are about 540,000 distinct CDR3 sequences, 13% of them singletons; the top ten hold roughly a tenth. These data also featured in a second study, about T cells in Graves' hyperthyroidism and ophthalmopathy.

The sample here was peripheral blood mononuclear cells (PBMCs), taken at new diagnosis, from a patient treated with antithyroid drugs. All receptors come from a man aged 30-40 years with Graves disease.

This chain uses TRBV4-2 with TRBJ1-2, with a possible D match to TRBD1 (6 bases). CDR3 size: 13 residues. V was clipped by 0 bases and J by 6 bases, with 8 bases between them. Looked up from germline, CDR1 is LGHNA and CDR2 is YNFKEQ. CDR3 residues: CASSQEPGDGYTF. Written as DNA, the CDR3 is TGTGCCAGCAGCCAAGAACCAGGGGATGGCTACACCTTC.

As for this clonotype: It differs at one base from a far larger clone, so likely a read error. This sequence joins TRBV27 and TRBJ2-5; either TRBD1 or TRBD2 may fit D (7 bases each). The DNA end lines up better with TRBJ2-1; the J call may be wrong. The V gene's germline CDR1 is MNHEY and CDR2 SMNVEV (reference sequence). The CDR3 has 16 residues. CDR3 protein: CASSEAPGQSGVEQFF. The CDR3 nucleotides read TGTGCCAGCAGTGAAGCTCCGGGACAGAGCGGGGTGGAGCAGTTCTTC.

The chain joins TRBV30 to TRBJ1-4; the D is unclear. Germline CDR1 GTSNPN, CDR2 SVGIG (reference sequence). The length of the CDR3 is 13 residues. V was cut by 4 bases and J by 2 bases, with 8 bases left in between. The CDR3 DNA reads TGTGCCTGGAATGGAGGGACTAATGAAAAACTGTTTTTT. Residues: CAWNGGTNEKLFF.

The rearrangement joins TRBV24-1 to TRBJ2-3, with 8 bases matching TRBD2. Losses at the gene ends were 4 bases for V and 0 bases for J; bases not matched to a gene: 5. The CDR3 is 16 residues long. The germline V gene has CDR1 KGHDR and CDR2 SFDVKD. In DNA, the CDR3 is TGTGCCACCAGTGACCCGGGGGGGGCTAGCACAGATACGCAGTATTTT. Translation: CATSDPGGASTDTQYF.

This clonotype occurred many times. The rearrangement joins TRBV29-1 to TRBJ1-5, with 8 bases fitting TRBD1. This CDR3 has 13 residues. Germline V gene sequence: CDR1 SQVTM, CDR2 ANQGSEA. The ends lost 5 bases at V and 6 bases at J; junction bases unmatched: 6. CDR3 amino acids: CSVRQGPSQPQHF. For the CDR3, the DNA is TGCAGCGTTCGACAGGGGCCCTCTCAGCCCCAGCATTTT.

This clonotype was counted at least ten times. CDR3 residues: CASRRTSGKETQYF. Written as DNA, the CDR3 is TGTGCCAGCAGACGGACTAGCGGGAAAGAGACCCAGTACTTC. This chain joins TRBV6-1 and TRBJ2-5, with 12 bases fitting TRBD2. The CDR3 is made up of 14 amino acids. Germline V CDR1 and CDR2: MNHNS, SASEGT. Trimming cost V 6 bases and J 3 bases; bases outside gene matches: 2.

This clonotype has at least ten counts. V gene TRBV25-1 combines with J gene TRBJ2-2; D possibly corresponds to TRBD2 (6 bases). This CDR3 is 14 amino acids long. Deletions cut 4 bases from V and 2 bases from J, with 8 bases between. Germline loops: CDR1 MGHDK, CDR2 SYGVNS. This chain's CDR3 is CASSAGTNTGELFF. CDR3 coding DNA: TGTGCCAGCAGTGCCGGGACTAACACCGGGGAGCTGTTTTTT.

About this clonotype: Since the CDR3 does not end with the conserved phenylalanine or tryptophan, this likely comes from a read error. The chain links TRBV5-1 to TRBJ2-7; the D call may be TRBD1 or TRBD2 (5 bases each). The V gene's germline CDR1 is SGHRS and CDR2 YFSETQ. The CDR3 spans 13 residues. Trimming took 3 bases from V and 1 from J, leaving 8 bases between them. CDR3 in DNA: TGCGCCAGCAGCTGGGGACCATCCTACGAGCAGTACTCC. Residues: CASSWGPSYEQYS.

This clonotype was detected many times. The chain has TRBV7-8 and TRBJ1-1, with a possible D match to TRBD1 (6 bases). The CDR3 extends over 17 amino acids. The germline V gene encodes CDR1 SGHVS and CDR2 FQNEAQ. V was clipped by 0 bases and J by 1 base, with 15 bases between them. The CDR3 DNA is TGTGCCAGCAGCTTAGCGGTGGTGGGAGGGGGGAACACTGAAGCTTTCTTT. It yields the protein CASSLAVVGGGNTEAFF.

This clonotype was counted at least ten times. The CDR3 sequence is CASSLQASSYEQYF. The DNA of the CDR3 is TGTGCCAGCAGCCTACAGGCCAGCTCCTACGAGCAGTACTTC. This chain links TRBV5-5 with TRBJ2-7; TRBD1 is a possible D gene (5 bases). The germline V gene has CDR1 SGHKS and CDR2 YYEKEE (reference sequence). The CDR3 runs to 14 residues. V dropped 4 bases and J dropped 0 bases, with 11 bases sitting between them.

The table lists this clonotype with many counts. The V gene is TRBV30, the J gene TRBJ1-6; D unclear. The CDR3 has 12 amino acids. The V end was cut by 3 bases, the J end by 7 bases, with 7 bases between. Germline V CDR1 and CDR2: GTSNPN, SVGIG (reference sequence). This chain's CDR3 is CAWRTQNSPLHF. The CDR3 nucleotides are TGTGCCTGGAGGACCCAGAATTCACCCCTCCACTTT.

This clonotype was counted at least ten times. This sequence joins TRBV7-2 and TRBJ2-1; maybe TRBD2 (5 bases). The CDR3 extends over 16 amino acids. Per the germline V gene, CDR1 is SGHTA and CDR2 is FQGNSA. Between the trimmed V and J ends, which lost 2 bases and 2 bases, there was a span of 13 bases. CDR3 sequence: CASSLSPRATYNEQFF. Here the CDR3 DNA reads TGTGCCAGCAGCTTATCTCCGAGGGCTACCTACAATGAGCAGTTCTTC.

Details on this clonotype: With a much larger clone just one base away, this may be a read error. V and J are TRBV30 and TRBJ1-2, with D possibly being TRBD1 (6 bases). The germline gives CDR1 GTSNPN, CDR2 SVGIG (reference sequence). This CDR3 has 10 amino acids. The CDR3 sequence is CASYRVGFTF. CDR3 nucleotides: TGTGCCTCCTACAGGGTTGGCTTCACCTTC.

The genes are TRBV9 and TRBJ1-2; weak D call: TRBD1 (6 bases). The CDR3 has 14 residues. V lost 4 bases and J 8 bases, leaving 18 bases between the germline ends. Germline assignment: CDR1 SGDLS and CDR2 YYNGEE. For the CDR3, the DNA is TGTGCCAGCAGCCTAGCCAGGGCAGGGGACGGCTACACCTTC. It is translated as CASSLARAGDGYTF.

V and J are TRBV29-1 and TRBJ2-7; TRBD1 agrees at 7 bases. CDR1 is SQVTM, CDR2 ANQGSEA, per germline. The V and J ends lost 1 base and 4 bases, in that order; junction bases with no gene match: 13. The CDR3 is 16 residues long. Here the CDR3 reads CSVEGLGDRAGYEQYF. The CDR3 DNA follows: TGCAGCGTTGAAGGTTTGGGAGACAGGGCAGGGTACGAGCAGTACTTC.

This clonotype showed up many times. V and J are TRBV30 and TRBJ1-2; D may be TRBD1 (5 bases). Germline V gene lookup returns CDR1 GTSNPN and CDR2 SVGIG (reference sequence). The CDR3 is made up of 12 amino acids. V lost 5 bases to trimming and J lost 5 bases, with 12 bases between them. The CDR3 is CAWERGVYGYTF. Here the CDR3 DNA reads TGTGCCTGGGAAAGAGGGGTTTATGGCTACACCTTC.

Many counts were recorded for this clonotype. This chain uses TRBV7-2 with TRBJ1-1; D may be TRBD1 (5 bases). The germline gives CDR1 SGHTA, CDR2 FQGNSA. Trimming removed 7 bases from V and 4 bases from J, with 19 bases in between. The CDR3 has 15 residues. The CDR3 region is CASTRQGSVRTEAFF. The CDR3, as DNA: TGTGCCAGCACTCGGCAGGGATCCGTCCGCACTGAAGCTTTCTTT.

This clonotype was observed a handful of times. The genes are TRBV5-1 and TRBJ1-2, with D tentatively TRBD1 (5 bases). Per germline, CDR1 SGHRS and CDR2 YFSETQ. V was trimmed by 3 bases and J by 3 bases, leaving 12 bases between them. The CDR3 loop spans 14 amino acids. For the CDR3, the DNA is TGCGCCAGCAGCTGGGGCAGGGAGTACTATGGCTACACCTTC. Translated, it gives CASSWGREYYGYTF.

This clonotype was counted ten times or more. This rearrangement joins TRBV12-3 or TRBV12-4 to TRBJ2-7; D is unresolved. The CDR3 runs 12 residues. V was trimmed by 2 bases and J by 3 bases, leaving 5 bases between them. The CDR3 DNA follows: TGTGCCAGCAGTTTAAACCGCTACGAGCAGTACTTC. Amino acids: CASSLNRYEQYF.

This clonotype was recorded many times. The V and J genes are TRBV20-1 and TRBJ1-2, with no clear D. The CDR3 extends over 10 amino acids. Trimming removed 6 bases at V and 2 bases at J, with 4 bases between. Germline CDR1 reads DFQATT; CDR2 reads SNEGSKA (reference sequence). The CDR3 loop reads CSASNYGYTF. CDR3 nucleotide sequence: TGCAGTGCGTCCAACTATGGCTACACCTTC.

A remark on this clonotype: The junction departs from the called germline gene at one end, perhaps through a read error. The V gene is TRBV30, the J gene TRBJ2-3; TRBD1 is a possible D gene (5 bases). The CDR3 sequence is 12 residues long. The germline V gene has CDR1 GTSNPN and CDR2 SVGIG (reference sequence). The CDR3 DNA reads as TGTGCCTGGAGTGTAGGGGCAGATACGCGGTATTTT. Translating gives CAWSVGADTRYF.

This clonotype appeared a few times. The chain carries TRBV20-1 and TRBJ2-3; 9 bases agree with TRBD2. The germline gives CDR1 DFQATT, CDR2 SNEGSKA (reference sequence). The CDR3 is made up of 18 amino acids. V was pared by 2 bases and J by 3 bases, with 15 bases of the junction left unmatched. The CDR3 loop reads CSARPFPLAGVGTDTQYF. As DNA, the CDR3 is TGCAGTGCTAGACCTTTCCCTTTAGCGGGAGTGGGTACAGATACGCAGTATTTT.

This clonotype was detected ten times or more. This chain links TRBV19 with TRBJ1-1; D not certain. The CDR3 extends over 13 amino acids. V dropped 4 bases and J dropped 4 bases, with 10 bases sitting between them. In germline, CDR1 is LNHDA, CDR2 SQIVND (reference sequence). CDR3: CASSNGIGTEAFF. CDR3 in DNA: TGTGCCAGTAGTAACGGAATTGGCACTGAAGCTTTCTTT.

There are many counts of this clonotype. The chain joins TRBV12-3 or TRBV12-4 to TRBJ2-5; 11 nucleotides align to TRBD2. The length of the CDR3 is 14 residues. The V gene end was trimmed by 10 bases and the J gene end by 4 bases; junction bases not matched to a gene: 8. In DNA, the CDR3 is TGTGCCACTCTACTAGCGGGAGTGGGAGAGACCCAGTACTTC. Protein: CATLLAGVGETQYF.

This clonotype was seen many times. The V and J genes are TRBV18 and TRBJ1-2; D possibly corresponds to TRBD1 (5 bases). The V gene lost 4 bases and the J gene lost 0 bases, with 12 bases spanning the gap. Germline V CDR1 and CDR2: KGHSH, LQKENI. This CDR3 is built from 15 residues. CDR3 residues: CASSRGGSSNYGYTF. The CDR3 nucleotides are TGTGCCAGCTCACGGGGCGGCAGCTCTAACTATGGCTACACCTTC.

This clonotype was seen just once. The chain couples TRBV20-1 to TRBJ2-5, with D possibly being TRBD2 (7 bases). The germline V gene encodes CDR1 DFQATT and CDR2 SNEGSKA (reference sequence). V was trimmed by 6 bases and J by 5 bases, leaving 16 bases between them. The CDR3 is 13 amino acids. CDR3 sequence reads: CSAPGGHMETQYF. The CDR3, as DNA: TGCAGTGCCCCGGGGGGACATATGGAGACCCAGTACTTC.

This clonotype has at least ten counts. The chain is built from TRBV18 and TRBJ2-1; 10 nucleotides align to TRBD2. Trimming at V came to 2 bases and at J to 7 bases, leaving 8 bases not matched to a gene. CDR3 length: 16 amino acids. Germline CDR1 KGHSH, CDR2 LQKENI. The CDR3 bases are TGTGCCAGCTCACCATCAGCGGGAGGGCCCGGAAATGAGCAGTTCTTC. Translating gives CASSPSAGGPGNEQFF.